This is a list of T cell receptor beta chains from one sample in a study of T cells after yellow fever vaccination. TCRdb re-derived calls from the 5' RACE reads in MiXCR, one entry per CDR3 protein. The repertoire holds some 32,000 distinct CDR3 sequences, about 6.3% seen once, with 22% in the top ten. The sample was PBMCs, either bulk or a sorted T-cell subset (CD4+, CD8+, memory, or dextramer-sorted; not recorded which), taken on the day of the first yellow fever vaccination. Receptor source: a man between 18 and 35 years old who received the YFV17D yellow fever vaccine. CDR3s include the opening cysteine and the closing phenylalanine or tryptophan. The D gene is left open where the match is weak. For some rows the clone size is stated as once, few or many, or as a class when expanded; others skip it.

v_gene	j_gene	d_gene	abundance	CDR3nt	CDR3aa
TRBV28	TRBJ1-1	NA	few	TGTGCCAGCAGTTATGCCCGGACGAACACTGAAGCTTTCTTT	CASSYARTNTEAFF
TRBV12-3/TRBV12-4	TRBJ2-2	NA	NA	TGTGCCAGCCCTCAACCCCGCGGGGGCACCACCGGGGAGCTGTTTTTT	CASPQPRGGTTGELFF
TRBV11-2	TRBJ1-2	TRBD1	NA	TGTGCCAGCAGCCGAAACCCAGGGGGCGATGGCTACACCTTC	CASSRNPGGDGYTF
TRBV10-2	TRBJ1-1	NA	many	TGCGCCAGCAGTGCCCTGGCGGGGGCTTTCTTT	CASSALAGAFF
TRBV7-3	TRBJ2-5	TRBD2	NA	TGTGCCAGCAGCTTTGGGGGGGTTCAAGAGACCCAGTACTTC	CASSFGGVQETQYF
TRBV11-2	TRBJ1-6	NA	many	TGTGCCAGCAGCTTATGGCCGACCTCAGGGGATTCACCCCTCCACTTT	CASSLWPTSGDSPLHF
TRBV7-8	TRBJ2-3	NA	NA	TGTGCCAGCAGCTCCCGACGAGTGACATATTCTAGCACAGATACGCAGTATTTT	CASSSRRVTYSSTDTQYF
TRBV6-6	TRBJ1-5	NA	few	TGTGCCAGCAGCCGACAGGTACGGCAGCCCCAGCATTTT	CASSRQVRQPQHF
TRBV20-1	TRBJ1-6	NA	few	TGCAGTGCTAGTAGGTCCCATTCACCCCTCCACTTT	CSASRSHSPLHF
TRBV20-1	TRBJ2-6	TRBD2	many	TGCAGTGCTACGAGCGGGGGACCCTCTGGGGCCAACGTCCTGACTTTC	CSATSGGPSGANVLTF
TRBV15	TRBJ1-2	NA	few	TGTGCCACCAGCAGTCCTAACGGCAGGGCTAACTATGGCTACACCTTC	CATSSPNGRANYGYTF
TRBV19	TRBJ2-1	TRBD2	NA	TGTGCCAGTAGTATGAGGGGACTAGCGGGGGGTGTTAAGTGCGATGAGCAGTTCTTC	CASSMRGLAGGVKCDEQFF
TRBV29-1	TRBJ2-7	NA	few	TGCAGCGTTGACGGACGCGGGTTAGGCGAGCAGTACTTC	CSVDGRGLGEQYF
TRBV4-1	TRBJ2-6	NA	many	TGCGCCAGCAGCCTTAGGGCTCCAGGGGTCGACTCTGGGGCCAACGTCCTGACTTTC	CASSLRAPGVDSGANVLTF
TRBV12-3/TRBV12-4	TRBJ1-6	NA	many	TGTGCCAGCAGCCCCGAAGGGTCCTATAATTCACCCCTCCACTTT	CASSPEGSYNSPLHF
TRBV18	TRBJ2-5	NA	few	TGTGCCAGCTCACCGGGACTTAGGGAGACCCAGTACTTC	CASSPGLRETQYF
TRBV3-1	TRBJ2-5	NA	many	TGTGCCAGCTTGGGCCACGGGCAAGAGACCCAGTACTTC	CASLGHGQETQYF
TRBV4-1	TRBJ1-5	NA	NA	TGCGCCAGCAGCCAAGATCAGGGTAGCAATCAGCCCCAGCATTTT	CASSQDQGSNQPQHF
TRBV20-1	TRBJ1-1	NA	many	TGCAGTGCTAGGAGGGGGGGCAACACTGAAGCTTTCTTT	CSARRGGNTEAFF
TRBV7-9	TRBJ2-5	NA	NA	TGTGCCAGCAGAATGGGGCAAGGCAGCCCTGCAGAGACCCAGTACTTC	CASRMGQGSPAETQYF
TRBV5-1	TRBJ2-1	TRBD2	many	TGCGCCAGCAAAACTAGCGGGGGAGCCGCTTACAATGAGCAGTTCTTC	CASKTSGGAAYNEQFF
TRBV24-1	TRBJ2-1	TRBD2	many	TGTGCCACCAGTGACCCGGCTAGCGGCAATGAGCAGTTCTTC	CATSDPASGNEQFF
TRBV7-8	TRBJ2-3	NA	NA	TGTGCCAGCAGCTTCGGCAGTCCAGATACGCAGTATTTT	CASSFGSPDTQYF
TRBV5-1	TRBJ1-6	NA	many	TGCGCCAGCAGCTCTCAGGGGAATTCACCCCTCCACTTT	CASSSQGNSPLHF
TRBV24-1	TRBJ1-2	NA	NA	TGTGCCACCAGTGTCCCACTCCTGTCCAACTATGGCTACACCTTC	CATSVPLLSNYGYTF
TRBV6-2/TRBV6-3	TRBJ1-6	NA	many	TGTGCCAGCAGTTACTCGGGGGCGGACAATTCACCCCTCCACTTT	CASSYSGADNSPLHF
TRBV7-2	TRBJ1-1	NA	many	TGTGCCAGCAGCTTAGCGTGGGAGAACACTGAAGCTTTCTTT	CASSLAWENTEAFF
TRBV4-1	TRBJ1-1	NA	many	TGCGCCAGCAGCCAAAGGGTGATTGGGGAGAACACTGAAGCTTTCTTT	CASSQRVIGENTEAFF
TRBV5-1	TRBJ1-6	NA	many	TGCGCCAGCAGCTTGGCCGGTCCAGAAAATAATTCACCCCTCCACTTT	CASSLAGPENNSPLHF
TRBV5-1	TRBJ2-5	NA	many	TGCGCCAGCAGCTTGGGGCGCCAAGAGACCCAGTACTTC	CASSLGRQETQYF
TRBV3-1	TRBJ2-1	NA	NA	TGTGCCAGCAGCCGAAATTCTGGTGAGCAGTTCTTC	CASSRNSGEQFF
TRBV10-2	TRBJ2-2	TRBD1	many	TGCGCCAGCAGTGACAGGGGGCACGGGGAGCTGTTTTTT	CASSDRGHGELFF
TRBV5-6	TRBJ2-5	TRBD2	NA	TGTGCCAGCAGCTTGCAAACTAGCGGGGTAGAGACCCGGTACTTC	CASSLQTSGVETRYF
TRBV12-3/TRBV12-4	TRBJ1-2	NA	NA	TGTGCCAGCAGTCCAACAGGGACTGTTGGAGGCTACACCTTC	CASSPTGTVGGYTF
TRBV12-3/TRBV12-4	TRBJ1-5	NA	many	TGTGCCAGCAGTTTAAAAGGACCCCAGCATTTT	CASSLKGPQHF
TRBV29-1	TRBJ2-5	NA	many	TGCAGCGTTGTCCCGGGGGAAGAGACCCAGTACTTC	CSVVPGEETQYF
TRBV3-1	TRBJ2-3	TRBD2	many	TGTGCCAGCAGCCCTACAGCGGGGAGCACAGATACGCAGTATTTT	CASSPTAGSTDTQYF
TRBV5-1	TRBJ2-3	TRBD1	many	TGCGCCAGCAGCTCCCTGACAGGGGGCGCAGATACGCAGTATTTT	CASSSLTGGADTQYF
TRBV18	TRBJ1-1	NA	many	TGTGCCAGCAGCCCCCAGGTGAACACTGAAGCTTTCTTT	CASSPQVNTEAFF
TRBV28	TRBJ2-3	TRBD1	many	TGTGCCAGCACCCAGGGGGTTTCTGGGGAAACAGATACGCAGTATTTT	CASTQGVSGETDTQYF
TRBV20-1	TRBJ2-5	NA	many	TGCAGTGCTCTCTCGGGGGTCGAGACCCAGTACTTC	CSALSGVETQYF
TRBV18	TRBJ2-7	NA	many	TGTGCCAGCTCACCCGACTACGAGCAGTACTTC	CASSPDYEQYF
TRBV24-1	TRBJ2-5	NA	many	TGTGCCACCAGTGACGCTACCGGGACAAAAGAGACCCAGTACTTC	CATSDATGTKETQYF
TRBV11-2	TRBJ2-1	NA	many	TGTGCCAGCAGCTTAAATTGGGACTCGCAGTTCTTC	CASSLNWDSQFF
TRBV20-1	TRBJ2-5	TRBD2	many	TGCAGTGCCCTGACTAGCGGGGGCCTCCAAGAGACCCAGTACTTC	CSALTSGGLQETQYF
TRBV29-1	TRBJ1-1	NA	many	TGCAGCGTTGAAGTCGGGGGCATGAACACTGAAGCTTTCTTT	CSVEVGGMNTEAFF
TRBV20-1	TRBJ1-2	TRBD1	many	TGCAGTGCTAGAAGGAGGGGGCGGGTTTATGGCTACACCTTC	CSARRRGRVYGYTF
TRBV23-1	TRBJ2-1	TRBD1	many	TGCGCCAGCAGTCAATCGAACAGGGGGATCCCCAGCTCCTACAATGAGCAGTTCTTC	CASSQSNRGIPSSYNEQFF
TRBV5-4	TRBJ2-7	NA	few	TGTGCCAGCAGTCCGGGACATGGATCTTCCTACGAGCAGTACTTC	CASSPGHGSSYEQYF